The 14 T cell receptor beta chains below all came from one sample that was sequenced in a study of cytomegalovirus exposure and HLA in healthy donors. Researchers ran the PCR with 60 Vbeta and 13 Jbeta primers. Generated by immunoSEQ multiplex PCR, the TCRdb table keeps only in-frame clones and is missing some. The table shows about 130,000 clones, with over 70% occurring only once. Sequenced input: PBMCs. The receptors stem from a man aged 18 to 30 in good health and CMV-seropositive.

The chain has TRBV7-2 and TRBJ2-1; weak D call: TRBD2 (6 bases). Germline loops: CDR1 SGHTA, CDR2 FQGNSA. The V and J ends lost 5 bases and 6 bases respectively, with 14 bases between them. This CDR3 is built from 14 residues. As DNA, the CDR3 is TGTGCCAGCAGCAAACCGGGACTGCCCAATGAGCAGTTCTTC. The encoded protein is CASSKPGLPNEQFF.

The chain recombines TRBV9 with TRBJ2-3; 7 bases map to TRBD2. Germline V lookup: CDR1 SGDLS, CDR2 YYNGEE. CDR3 length: 15 residues. Unmatched junction bases numbered 6, after V lost 0 bases and J lost 5 bases. CDR3 amino acids: CASSVAGSGEDTQYF. The CDR3 DNA follows: TGTGCCAGCAGCGTAGCGGGGAGCGGGGAAGATACGCAGTATTTT.

This clone was counted once. For the CDR3, the DNA is TGTGCCAGCAGCCAAACGCGGGAAGATACGCAGTATTTT. Encoded protein: CASSQTREDTQYF. V gene TRBV11-2 combines with J gene TRBJ2-3, with D possibly TRBD2 on 6 matching bases. This CDR3 is built from 13 residues. Germline CDR1 reads SGHAT; CDR2 reads FQNNGV. Trimming took 5 bases from V and 5 from J, leaving 11 bases between them.

The J gene is TRBJ1-2, the V gene TRBV5-1, with 8 positions matching TRBD1. Germline CDR1 and CDR2: SGHRS and YFSETQ. V lost 4 bases to trimming and J lost 7 bases; unmatched junction nucleotides: 6. The CDR3 extends over 13 amino acids. In DNA, the CDR3 is TGCGCCAGCAGCACTGGACAGGGAGGTGGCTACACCTTC. As protein: CASSTGQGGGYTF.

The rearrangement joins TRBV2 to TRBJ2-3; D might be TRBD2 (6 bases). Germline V gives CDR1 SNHLY, CDR2 FYNNEI. The CDR3 has 15 residues. The V end lost 7 bases, the J end lost 2 bases, and 16 bases lay between the germline ends. The CDR3 DNA is TGTGCCAGCACCAAAACGGGACTCCACACAGATACGCAGTATTTT. It yields the protein CASTKTGLHTDTQYF.

This clone was counted between two and nine times. The J gene is TRBJ1-5, the V gene TRBV4-1; no clear D. Germline assignment: CDR1 MGHRA and CDR2 YSYEKL. V lost 1 base to trimming and J lost 1 base, with 8 bases between them. The CDR3 covers 15 residues. Written as DNA, the CDR3 is TGCGCCAGCAGCCAAGGCGGGCGGAGCAATCAGCCCCAGCATTTT. This sequence encodes CASSQGGRSNQPQHF.

The chain employs TRBV4-2 and TRBJ1-1; 8 bases match TRBD1. This CDR3 contains 14 residues. Germline-derived CDR1 and CDR2 are LGHNA and YNFKEQ. Trimming cost V 4 bases and J 11 bases; bases outside gene matches: 12. CDR3 region: CASSLNRQGTGAFF. The CDR3 DNA is TGTGCCAGCAGCCTTAACAGACAGGGGACGGGGGCTTTCTTT.

The chain recombines TRBV19 with TRBJ1-1, with TRBD1 matching over 9 bases. V shed 6 bases, J shed 5 bases, and the junction held 10 bases outside the gene matches. CDR3 size: 15 residues. From germline, CDR1 is LNHDA and CDR2 SQIVND (reference sequence). CDR3 protein: CASRTGTGFYTEAFF. CDR3 bases: TGTGCCAGTAGAACCGGGACAGGGTTTTATACTGAAGCTTTCTTT.

The V call is TRBV10-3, the J call TRBJ1-2, with 7 bases fitting TRBD1. Germline CDR1 ENHRY, CDR2 SYGVKD. V shed 6 bases and J 4 bases; nucleotides not matched to a gene: 5. There are 13 residues in the CDR3. CDR3 sequence reads: CAIRGQELYGYTF. The DNA of the CDR3 is TGTGCCATCAGAGGACAGGAGCTCTATGGCTACACCTTC.

V is TRBV4-3 and J is TRBJ2-7; a possible D gene is TRBD2 (5 bases). Germline V CDR1 and CDR2: LGHNA, YSLEER. The V end lost 0 bases, the J end lost 3 bases, and 18 bases lay between the germline ends. This CDR3 contains 17 residues. CDR3 sequence reads: CASSQDLRGVRFYEQYF. CDR3 coding DNA: TGCGCCAGCAGCCAAGATTTACGGGGAGTTCGGTTCTACGAGCAGTACTTC.

The rearrangement joins TRBV6-5 to TRBJ1-2; weak D call: TRBD1 (5 bases). The CDR3 is made up of 14 amino acids. Trimming took off 2 bases at V and 4 bases at J, with 11 bases between the two ends. Germline-derived CDR1 and CDR2 are MNHEY and SVGAGI. CDR3 loop: CASSYRDSGYGYTF. Here the CDR3 DNA reads TGTGCCAGCAGTTACCGGGACTCGGGCTATGGCTACACCTTC.

This rearrangement joins TRBV11-2 to TRBJ1-2; no definite D call. The length of the CDR3 is 13 residues. Germline V gene data show CDR1 as SGHAT and CDR2 as FQNNGV. V shed 5 bases and J shed 1 base, with 8 bases lying between them. In DNA, the CDR3 is TGTGCCAGCAGCCCAGGCATTAACTATGGCTACACCTTC. Translating it yields CASSPGINYGYTF.

J is TRBJ1-3 and V is TRBV6-1; D uncertain. Germline V lookup: CDR1 MNHNS, CDR2 SASEGT. V lost 8 bases, J lost 0 bases, and 11 bases lay in between. There are 14 residues in the CDR3. DNA for the CDR3: TGTGCCAGCGGTCTCGCGATCTCTGGAAACACCATATATTTT. It yields the protein CASGLAISGNTIYF.

This clone came up once. The chain recombines TRBV7-2 with TRBJ1-5; TRBD1 agrees at 8 bases. Germline loops: CDR1 SGHTA, CDR2 FQGNSA. This CDR3 is 16 amino acids long. Unmatched junction bases numbered 7, after V lost 2 bases and J lost 4 bases. CDR3: CASSLSGTGENQPQHF. CDR3 in DNA: TGTGCCAGCAGCTTATCCGGGACAGGTGAGAATCAGCCCCAGCATTTT.